The rows below give T cell receptor beta chains drawn from one sample of a study of blood T cell repertoires in COVID-19. This table comes from immunoSEQ multiplex PCR, and its TCRdb copy is limited to in-frame clones, with some not included. The sample consists of tens of thousands of clones, 86% of them appearing once. Sequenced: peripheral blood. Receptor source: a man in his sixties or seventies with acute or convalescent COVID-19. CDR3s include the opening cysteine and the closing phenylalanine or tryptophan. Fields, in order: D gene, V gene, clone size, J gene, CDR3 DNA, CDR3 protein. The D gene is left open where the match is weak. Rows give clone size only sometimes, using once, few, many, or a class for an expanded clone.

>NA|TRBV6-4|once|TRBJ1-6
TGTGCCAGCAGTGACTCGAGGGGGGGAAGGAATTCACCCCTCCACTTT
CASSDSRGGRNSPLHF
>TRBD1|TRBV19|NA|TRBJ2-4
TGTGCCAGTAGTGCGCGACAGGGTTTGAACATTCAGTACTTC
CASSARQGLNIQYF
>TRBD1|TRBV7-9|NA|TRBJ1-3
TGTGCCAGCAGCTTACAGGGGGCGGACACCATATATTTT
CASSLQGADTIYF
>TRBD1|TRBV6-4|NA|TRBJ2-3
TGTGCCAGCAGTTACAGGGGCTCTAGCACAGATACGCAGTATTTT
CASSYRGSSTDTQYF
>NA|TRBV7-8|NA|TRBJ1-2
TGTGCCAGCAGCTCCCAGGCGGGGCTGTCCTATGGCTACACCTTC
CASSSQAGLSYGYTF
>NA|TRBV19|NA|TRBJ1-5
TGTGCCAGTACAACCCAGGGTGGCAATCAGCCCCAGCATTTT
CASTTQGGNQPQHF
>TRBD2|TRBV28|NA|TRBJ2-1
TGTGCCAGCAGTCCTAGCGGGGCTTCCTACAATGAGCAGTTCTTC
CASSPSGASYNEQFF
>TRBD2|TRBV18|NA|TRBJ2-2
TGTGCCAGCTCACAAGGGACTAGCGGGAGAACCGGGGAGCTGTTTTTT
CASSQGTSGRTGELFF
>NA|TRBV4-3|few|TRBJ1-5
TGCGCCAGCAGCCAAGACTATGATCAGCCCCAGCATTTT
CASSQDYDQPQHF
>NA|TRBV30|NA|TRBJ1-2
TGTGCCTCGGGACACAACTATGGCTACACCTTC
CASGHNYGYTF
>NA|TRBV27|NA|TRBJ1-3
TGTGCCAGCAGCCCCCACAGGGATCGGGCTGGAAACACCATATATTTT
CASSPHRDRAGNTIYF
>TRBD1|TRBV2|NA|TRBJ1-2
TGTGCCAGCAGTGCACAGGGGAACTATGGCTACACCTTC
CASSAQGNYGYTF
>NA|TRBV12-3/TRBV12-4|few|TRBJ1-5
TGTGCCAGCAGTTTAGCGCAGGGGCAGCCCCAGCATTTT
CASSLAQGQPQHF
>TRBD1|TRBV5-8|few|TRBJ1-5
TGTGCCAGCAGCTTGGTCAGGGGGTGGAATCAGCCCCAGCATTTT
CASSLVRGWNQPQHF
>NA|TRBV5-1|NA|TRBJ1-2
TGCGCCAGCAGCTTGGATGGGGGCGGCTATGGCTACACCTTC
CASSLDGGGYGYTF
>NA|TRBV20-1|NA|TRBJ2-1
TGCAGTGCTAGTACTGGCGGGCCATACAATGAGCAGTTCTTC
CSASTGGPYNEQFF
>TRBD2|TRBV5-1|NA|TRBJ2-1
TGCGCCAGCAGCTCACTAGCGGGGGGGCGTAATGAGCAGTTCTTC
CASSSLAGGRNEQFF
>NA|TRBV28|NA|TRBJ2-4
TGTGCCAGCACCCCTGGAGGGAACCTTAAAAACATTCAGTACTTC
CASTPGGNLKNIQYF
>NA|TRBV5-4|many|TRBJ1-2
TGTGCCAGCAGCCCAGAAATCACCAGCTATGGCTACACCTTC
CASSPEITSYGYTF
>TRBD2|TRBV5-1|NA|TRBJ2-1
TGCGCCAGCAGCCTAAAACGCTATCTAGCGGGTAACAGCAATGAGCAGTTCTTC
CASSLKRYLAGNSNEQFF
>TRBD1|TRBV27|NA|TRBJ2-4
TGTGCCAGCAGTTTGCGTCCCGGGACAGGGGCTGGGGACAAAAACATTCAGTACTTC
CASSLRPGTGAGDKNIQYF
>TRBD1|TRBV6-5|NA|TRBJ1-5
TGTGCCAGCAGAGATTATGACAGGGTAGGGCCCCAGCATTTT
CASRDYDRVGPQHF
>NA|TRBV9|NA|TRBJ1-1
TGTGCCAGCAGCCCAAGGGGAACACTGAACACTGAAGCTTTCTTT
CASSPRGTLNTEAFF
>TRBD1|TRBV13|NA|TRBJ2-7
TGTGCCAGCAGCTCCTACAGGGGAGTCTACGAGCAGTACTTC
CASSSYRGVYEQYF
>TRBD1|TRBV28|NA|TRBJ2-3
TGTGCCAGCAGTCCGCCCGGTCAGGGGGGCACAGATACGCAGTATTTT
CASSPPGQGGTDTQYF
>NA|TRBV19|NA|TRBJ1-2
TGTGCCAGTAGTACAGGGGTATTTGGCTACACCTTC
CASSTGVFGYTF
>NA|TRBV4-1|NA|TRBJ1-2
TGCGCCAGCAGCTCACAGGCGATATCTAACTATGGCTACACCTTC
CASSSQAISNYGYTF
>NA|TRBV2|few|TRBJ1-1
TGTGCCAGCAGTGGGTCGGGGGGACTCGCTTTCTTT
CASSGSGGLAFF
>NA|TRBV18|NA|TRBJ2-5
TGTGCCAGCTCACCATCTGAAGAGACCCAGTACTTC
CASSPSEETQYF
>NA|TRBV2|NA|TRBJ2-7
TGTGCCAGCAGTGTGAGGTCCGCCTACGAGCAGTACTTC
CASSVRSAYEQYF
>TRBD1|TRBV27|NA|TRBJ1-2
TGTGCCAGCAGTCCGGACAGGGGGCGCGGCTACACCTTC
CASSPDRGRGYTF
>NA|TRBV9|NA|TRBJ1-1
TGTGCCAGCAGCGTAGGTGCAGGGTGGACTGAAGCTTTCTTT
CASSVGAGWTEAFF
>NA|TRBV7-9|NA|TRBJ1-4
TGTGCCAGCAGTCCCCCCGGGGGAGTTAATGAAAAACTGTTTTTT
CASSPPGGVNEKLFF
>TRBD1|TRBV7-6|NA|TRBJ2-1
TGTGCCAGCAGGCGAACAGGGGAAAATTCCTACAATGAGCAGTTCTTC
CASRRTGENSYNEQFF
>NA|TRBV11-2|NA|TRBJ2-1
TGTGCCAGCAGCCCCCCTAGCCAACCCTACAATGAGCAGTTCTTC
CASSPPSQPYNEQFF
>NA|TRBV7-2|NA|TRBJ1-2
TGTGCCAGCAGCCCGACCCCAGGGAACGGGTATGGCTACACCTTC
CASSPTPGNGYGYTF
>TRBD2|TRBV7-2|NA|TRBJ2-7
TGTGCCAGCAGCTTAAAGGCGGGAGTACCTGAATTC
CASSLKAGVPEF
>NA|TRBV5-1|NA|TRBJ1-1
TGCGCCAGCAGCTTGGACAGGAACACTGAAGCTTTCTTT
CASSLDRNTEAFF
>NA|TRBV5-4|NA|TRBJ2-3
TGTGCCAGCAGCTTAGCCACAGATACGCAGTATTTT
CASSLATDTQYF
>NA|TRBV9|NA|TRBJ2-7
TGTGCCAGCAGCGTTACGGCACAGGGTCTCAACGAGCAGTACTTC
CASSVTAQGLNEQYF
>NA|TRBV30|NA|TRBJ2-1
TGTGCCTCTAGTCGGAGCTCCTACAATGAGCAGTTCTTC
CASSRSSYNEQFF
>TRBD2|TRBV6-6|NA|TRBJ2-1
TGTGCCAGCAGCCCTCTTGGCGGGGGAATTGAGCAGTTCTTC
CASSPLGGGIEQFF
>NA|TRBV20-1|once|TRBJ2-1
TGCAGTGCTAGTGGAGGGAGAAGTAACTACAATGAGCAGTTCTTC
CSASGGRSNYNEQFF